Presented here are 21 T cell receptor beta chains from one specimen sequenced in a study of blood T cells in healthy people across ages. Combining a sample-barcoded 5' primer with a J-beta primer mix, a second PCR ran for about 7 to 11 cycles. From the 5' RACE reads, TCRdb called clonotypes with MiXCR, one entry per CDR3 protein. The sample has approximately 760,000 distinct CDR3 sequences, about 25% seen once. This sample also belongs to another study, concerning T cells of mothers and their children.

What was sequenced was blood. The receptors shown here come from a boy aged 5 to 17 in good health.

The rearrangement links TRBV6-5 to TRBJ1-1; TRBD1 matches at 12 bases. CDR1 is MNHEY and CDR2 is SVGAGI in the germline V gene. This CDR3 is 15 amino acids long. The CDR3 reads CATSGTGGTGTEAFF. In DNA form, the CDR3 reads TGTGCTACCTCCGGGACAGGGGGCACAGGCACTGAAGCTTTCTTT.

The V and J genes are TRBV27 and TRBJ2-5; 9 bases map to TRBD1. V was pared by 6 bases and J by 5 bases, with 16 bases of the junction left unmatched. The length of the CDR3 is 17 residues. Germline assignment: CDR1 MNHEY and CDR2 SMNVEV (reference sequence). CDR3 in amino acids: CASRPRDRAGPLETQYF. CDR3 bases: TGTGCCAGCAGACCGAGGGACAGGGCTGGACCCTTGGAGACCCAGTACTTC.

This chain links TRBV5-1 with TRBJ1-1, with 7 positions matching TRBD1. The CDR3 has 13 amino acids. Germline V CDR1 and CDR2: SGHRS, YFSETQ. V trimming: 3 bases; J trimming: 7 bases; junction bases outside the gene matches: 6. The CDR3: CASSYRQGSEAFF. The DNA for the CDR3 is TGCGCCAGCAGCTACCGACAGGGAAGTGAAGCTTTCTTT.

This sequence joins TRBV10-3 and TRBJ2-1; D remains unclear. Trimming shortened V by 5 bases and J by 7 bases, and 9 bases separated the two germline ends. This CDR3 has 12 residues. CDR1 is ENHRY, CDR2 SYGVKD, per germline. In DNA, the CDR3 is TGTGCCATCAGTTCCATCGAGAATGAGCAGTTCTTC. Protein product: CAISSIENEQFF.

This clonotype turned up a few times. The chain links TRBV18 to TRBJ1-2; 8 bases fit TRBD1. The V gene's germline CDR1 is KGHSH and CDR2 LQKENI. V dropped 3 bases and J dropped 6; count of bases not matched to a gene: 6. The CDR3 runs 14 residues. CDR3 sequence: CASSPSTGDDGYTF. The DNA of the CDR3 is TGTGCCAGCTCACCTTCGACAGGGGACGATGGCTACACCTTC.

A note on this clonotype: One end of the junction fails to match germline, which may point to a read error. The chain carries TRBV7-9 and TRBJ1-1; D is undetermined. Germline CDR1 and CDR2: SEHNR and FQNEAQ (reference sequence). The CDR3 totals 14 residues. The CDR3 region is CASTGRASNIEAFF. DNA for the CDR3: TGTGCCAGCACCGGACGGGCATCGAACATTGAAGCTTTCTTT.

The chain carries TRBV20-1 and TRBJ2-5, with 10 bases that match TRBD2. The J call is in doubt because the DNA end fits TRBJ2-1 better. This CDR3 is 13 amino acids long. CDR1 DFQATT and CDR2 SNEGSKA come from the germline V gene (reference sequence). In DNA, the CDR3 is TGCAGTGCCCTGCTAGCGGGGGTGGATGAGCAGTTCTTC. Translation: CSALLAGVDEQFF.

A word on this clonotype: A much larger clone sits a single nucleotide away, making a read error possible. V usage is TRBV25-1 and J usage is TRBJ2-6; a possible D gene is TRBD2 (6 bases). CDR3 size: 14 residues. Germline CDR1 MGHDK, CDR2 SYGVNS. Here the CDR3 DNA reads TGTGCCAGCAGCGGGAGCTCTGGGGCCAACGTCCGGACTTTC. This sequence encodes CASSGSSGANVRTF.

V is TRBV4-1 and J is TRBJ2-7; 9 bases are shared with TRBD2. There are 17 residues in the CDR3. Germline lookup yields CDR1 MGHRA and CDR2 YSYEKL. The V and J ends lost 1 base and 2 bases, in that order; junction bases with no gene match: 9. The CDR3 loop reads CASSQAPGLAGPYEQYF. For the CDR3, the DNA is TGCGCCAGCAGCCAAGCGCCGGGCCTAGCGGGACCCTACGAGCAGTACTTC.

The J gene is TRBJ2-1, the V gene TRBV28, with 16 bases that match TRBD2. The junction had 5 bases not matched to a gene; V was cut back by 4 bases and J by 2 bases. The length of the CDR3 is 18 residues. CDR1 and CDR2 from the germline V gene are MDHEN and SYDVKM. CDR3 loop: CASSSGLAGGIAYNEQFF. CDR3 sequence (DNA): TGTGCCAGCAGTTCGGGACTAGCGGGAGGGATAGCCTACAATGAGCAGTTCTTC.

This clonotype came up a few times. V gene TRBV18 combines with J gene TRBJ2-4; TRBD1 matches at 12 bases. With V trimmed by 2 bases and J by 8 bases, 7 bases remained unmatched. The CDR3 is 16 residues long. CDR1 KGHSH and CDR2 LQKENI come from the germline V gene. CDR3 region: CASSPVGTGGLDIQYF. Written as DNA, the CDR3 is TGTGCCAGCTCACCAGTCGGGACAGGGGGCTTGGACATTCAGTACTTC.

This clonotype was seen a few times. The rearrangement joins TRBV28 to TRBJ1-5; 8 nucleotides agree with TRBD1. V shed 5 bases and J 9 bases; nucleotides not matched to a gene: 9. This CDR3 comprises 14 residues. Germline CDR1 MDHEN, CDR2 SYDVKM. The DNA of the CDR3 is TGTGCCAGCAGTATCGACAGGGGCCCTTGGCCCCAGCATTTT. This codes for CASSIDRGPWPQHF.

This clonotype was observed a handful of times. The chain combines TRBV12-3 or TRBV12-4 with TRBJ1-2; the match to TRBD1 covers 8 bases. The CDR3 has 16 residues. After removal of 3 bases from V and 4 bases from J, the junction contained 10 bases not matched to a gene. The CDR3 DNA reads TGTGCCAGCAGTTTCCAGGACAGGGCTCCCGTCTATGGCTACACCTTC. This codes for CASSFQDRAPVYGYTF.

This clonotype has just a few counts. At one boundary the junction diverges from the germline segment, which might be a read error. CDR3 sequence (DNA): TGTGCCAGCAGCCCCGGAGGTCAAGAAAAGTTCTTC. This codes for CASSPGGQEKFF. V and J are TRBV12-3 or TRBV12-4 and TRBJ2-5; tentative D call: TRBD2 (5 bases). This CDR3 has 12 residues.

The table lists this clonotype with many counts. The chain's CDR3 is CASGGSSYEQYF. Here the CDR3 DNA reads TGTGCCAGCGGTGGCTCCTCCTACGAGCAGTACTTC. The J gene is TRBJ2-7, the V gene TRBV28; unclear D gene. Trimming pared 8 bases from V and 0 bases from J, leaving 8 bases between. The CDR3 consists of 12 residues. Germline V gene lookup returns CDR1 MDHEN and CDR2 SYDVKM.

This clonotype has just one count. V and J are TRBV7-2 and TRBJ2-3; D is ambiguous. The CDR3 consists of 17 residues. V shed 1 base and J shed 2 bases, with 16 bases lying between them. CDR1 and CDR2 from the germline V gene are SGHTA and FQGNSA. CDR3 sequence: CASSLGRQEFNTDTQYF. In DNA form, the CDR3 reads TGTGCCAGCAGCTTAGGGCGGCAGGAATTCAACACAGATACGCAGTATTTT.

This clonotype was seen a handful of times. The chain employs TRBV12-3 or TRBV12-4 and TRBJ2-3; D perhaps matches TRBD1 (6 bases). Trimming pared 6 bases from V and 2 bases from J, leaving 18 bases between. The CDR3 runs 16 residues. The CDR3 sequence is CASSHLQGSFTDTQYF. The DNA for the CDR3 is TGTGCCAGCAGCCACCTACAGGGTTCGTTCACAGATACGCAGTATTTT.

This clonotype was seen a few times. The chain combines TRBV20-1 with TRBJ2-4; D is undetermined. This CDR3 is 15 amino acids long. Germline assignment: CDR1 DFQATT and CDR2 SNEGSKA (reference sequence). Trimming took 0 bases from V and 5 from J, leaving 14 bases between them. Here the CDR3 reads CSARDARIAENIQYF. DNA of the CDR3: TGCAGTGCTAGAGATGCGAGGATCGCTGAAAACATTCAGTACTTC.

The CDR3 DNA reads as TGTGCCAGCAGCTTGGGTGTGGGGGATAGAGAAAATGAGCAGTTCTTC. This translates into CASSLGVGDRENEQFF. The V gene is TRBV7-9, the J gene TRBJ2-5; D may correspond to TRBD1 or TRBD2 (5 bases each). The J call may be incorrect, as the DNA end agrees better with TRBJ2-1. Germline V gene sequence: CDR1 SEHNR, CDR2 FQNEAQ (reference sequence). The CDR3 runs to 16 residues.

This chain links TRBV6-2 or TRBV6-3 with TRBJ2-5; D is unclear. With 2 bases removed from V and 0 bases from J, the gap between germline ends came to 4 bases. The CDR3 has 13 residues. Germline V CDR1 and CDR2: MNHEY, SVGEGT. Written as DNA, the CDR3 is TGTGCCAGCAGTTACCTATACCAAGAGACCCAGTACTTC. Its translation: CASSYLYQETQYF.

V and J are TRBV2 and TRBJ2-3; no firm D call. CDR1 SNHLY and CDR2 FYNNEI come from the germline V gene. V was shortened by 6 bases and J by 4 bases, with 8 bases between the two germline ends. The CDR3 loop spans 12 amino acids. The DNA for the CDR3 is TGTGCCAGCAGGACTTCCTCAGATACGCAGTATTTT. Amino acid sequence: CASRTSSDTQYF.